Listed below are T cell receptor beta chains from one sample, sequenced in a study of blood T cell repertoires in COVID-19. Repertoires were generated with immunoSEQ multiplex PCR, while TCRdb's copy carries only in-frame clones and drops some. Here the sample spans some 260,000 clones, around three quarters being singletons. Sequencing input: peripheral blood. The source of these receptors is an elderly woman with acute or convalescent COVID-19. Both conserved end residues are part of each CDR3. A D gene is named only where the DNA matches it firmly. Clone size appears in some rows only: once, few, many, or a class for an expanded clone.

size | J | D | V | CDR3 | DNA
few | TRBJ1-5 | TRBD1 | TRBV19 | CASSIPQGVGNQPQHF | TGTGCCAGTAGTATCCCGCAGGGGGTAGGAAATCAGCCCCAGCATTTT
. | TRBJ1-3 | TRBD1 | TRBV5-4 | CASSLDRGSGNTIYF | TGTGCCAGCAGCTTGGACAGGGGATCTGGAAACACCATATATTTT
. | TRBJ1-5 | . | TRBV9 | CATNRGRVSSNQPQHF | TGTGCCACCAACCGGGGGAGGGTGAGTAGCAATCAGCCCCAGCATTTT
. | TRBJ1-2 | . | TRBV2 | CASSNDFLWGYTF | TGTGCCAGCAGTAACGACTTCCTGTGGGGCTACACCTTC
. | TRBJ2-1 | TRBD2 | TRBV9 | CASSPRRSGGRNEQFF | TGTGCCAGCAGCCCTCGGCGTAGCGGGGGCCGGAATGAGCAGTTCTTC
. | TRBJ1-2 | TRBD1 | TRBV5-1 | CASRGRPGGDYGYTF | TGCGCCAGCAGGGGGAGGCCAGGGGGAGACTATGGCTACACCTTC
once | TRBJ1-5 | TRBD1 | TRBV18 | CASSPQTGGDQPQHF | TGTGCCAGCTCACCACAGACAGGGGGTGATCAGCCCCAGCATTTT
. | TRBJ1-2 | . | TRBV5-1 | CASSLGSRAGGYTF | TGCGCCAGCAGCTTGGGGTCGCGGGCGGGTGGCTACACCTTC
. | TRBJ2-1 | TRBD2 | TRBV6-4 | CASSDGTSGYNEQFF | TGTGCCAGCAGTGACGGGACTAGCGGCTACAATGAGCAGTTCTTC
. | TRBJ2-5 | . | TRBV5-1 | CASSWTLGGLQETQYF | TGCGCCAGCAGCTGGACCCTTGGGGGGTTGCAAGAGACCCAGTACTTC
. | TRBJ1-5 | TRBD1 | TRBV2 | CASSSDRVNQPQHF | TGTGCCAGCAGTTCCGACAGGGTAAATCAGCCCCAGCATTTT
. | TRBJ1-2 | TRBD1 | TRBV7-2 | CASSLDQTGPNYGYTF | TGTGCCAGCAGCTTAGACCAGACAGGGCCTAACTATGGCTACACCTTC
. | TRBJ1-2 | . | TRBV3-1/TRBV3-2 | CASSHNRDNYGYTF | TGTGCCAGCAGCCATAACAGGGACAACTATGGCTACACCTTC
. | TRBJ1-4 | . | TRBV4-2 | CASSQDHGIQGEKLFF | TGTGCCAGCAGCCAAGACCACGGTATACAGGGTGAAAAACTGTTTTTT
. | TRBJ1-1 | TRBD1 | TRBV7-8 | CASSLQGARTEAFF | TGTGCCAGCAGCTTGCAGGGGGCCCGGACTGAAGCTTTCTTT
. | TRBJ1-3 | . | TRBV5-4 | CASSRGGAGNTIYF | TGTGCCAGCAGCCGGGGGGGAGCTGGAAACACCATATATTTT
. | TRBJ2-2 | . | TRBV7-2 | CASSLTTAGTLTGELFF | TGTGCCAGCAGCTTAACTACGGCGGGGACCCTAACCGGGGAGCTGTTTTTT
. | TRBJ2-1 | TRBD1 | TRBV4-3 | CASSQRGQGVQPFF | TGCGCCAGCAGCCAAAGGGGACAGGGCGTGCAGCCGTTCTTC
. | TRBJ2-3 | . | TRBV6-6 | CASSYLGGSDTQYF | TGTGCCAGCAGTTATCTCGGAGGGTCAGATACGCAGTATTTT
. | TRBJ1-5 | . | TRBV19 | CASSISNRRNQPQHF | TGTGCCAGTAGTATAAGCAACAGGAGAAATCAGCCCCAGCATTTT
. | TRBJ2-7 | TRBD1 | TRBV5-1 | CASSPGQGGIYEQYF | TGCGCCAGCAGCCCAGGACAGGGGGGGATCTACGAGCAGTACTTC
. | TRBJ2-3 | . | TRBV3-1/TRBV3-2 | CASRAIGGTDTQYF | TGTGCCAGCAGGGCTATAGGGGGCACAGATACGCAGTATTTT
. | TRBJ1-3 | . | TRBV19 | CASSIERGHPIYF | TGTGCCAGTAGTATAGAGAGGGGACATCCGATATATTTT
. | TRBJ2-1 | TRBD2 | TRBV4-1 | CASSPALAGGLNEQFF | TGCGCCAGCAGCCCCGCCCTAGCGGGGGGGCTCAATGAGCAGTTCTTC
once | TRBJ2-5 | . | TRBV18 | CASSPEVWQETQYF | TGTGCCAGCTCACCAGAGGTCTGGCAAGAGACCCAGTACTTC
. | TRBJ2-6 | . | TRBV3-1/TRBV3-2 | CASSQDFRRGGANVLTF | TGTGCCAGCAGCCAAGATTTCCGCAGGGGTGGGGCCAACGTCCTGACTTTC